This TCR beta chain was sequenced for a study of T cell responses to AZD1222 COVID-19 vaccine. The study, taken as a whole, reports: Among the donors, most were white British and more were female, and clonal diversity was possibly underestimated. Elevations in Spike-specific TCR breadth and depth followed administration of two AZD1222 doses. Only six AZD1222 recipients tested seropositive at baseline.

Data came from immunoSEQ multiplex PCR; TCRdb stores just in-frame clones and leaves some out. This table holds 120,000 or so clones, over 75% found once. Remarks on this clone: The antigen is unknown.

The CDR3 spans 14 residues. The ends were cut back, 7 bases at V and 0 bases at J, with 14 bases in the middle. Germline loops: CDR1 SQVTM, CDR2 ANQGSEA. This clonotype was sampled from an adult in good health. The chain links TRBV29-1 to TRBJ2-3; D tentatively reads TRBD1 or TRBD2 (5 bases each). The specimen was peripheral blood, collected on day 0 of AZD1222 vaccination. CDR3 loop: CSANLWGSTDTQYF. CDR3 bases: TGCAGCGCTAACCTGTGGGGGAGCACAGATACGCAGTATTTT.